The 20 T cell receptor beta chains given below trace back to one sample, sequenced in a study of blood T cell repertoires in COVID-19. The protocol was immunoSEQ multiplex PCR, while the TCRdb copy is restricted to in-frame clones and leaves out a portion. Of 85,000 to 95,000 clones listed, approximately 76% are singletons. Sequencing used peripheral blood. All receptors derive from a man between 65 and 79 years old with acute or convalescent COVID-19.

The genes are TRBV18 and TRBJ1-1; weak D call: TRBD1 (5 bases). Trimming took off 2 bases at V and 1 base at J, with 8 bases between the two ends. The V gene's germline CDR1 is KGHSH and CDR2 LQKENI. This CDR3 is built from 14 residues. The CDR3 DNA reads TGTGCCAGCTCACCAGTCCAGGGGAACACTGAAGCTTTCTTT. Translating it yields CASSPVQGNTEAFF.

The rearrangement links TRBV19 to TRBJ1-1; unclear D gene. The germline V and J ends were trimmed by 4 bases and 6 bases, with 21 bases remaining between them. The CDR3 totals 16 residues. Germline assignment: CDR1 LNHDA and CDR2 SQIVND (reference sequence). In nucleotides, the CDR3 is TGTGCCAGTAGTACCTGGAACAATCTCCGCGGCCCTGAAGCTTTCTTT. Translation gives CASSTWNNLRGPEAFF.

The chain is built from TRBV28 and TRBJ2-1; no clear D gene. The CDR3 has 13 residues. Germline CDR1 and CDR2: MDHEN and SYDVKM. Trimming shortened V by 3 bases and J by 0 bases, and 3 bases separated the two germline ends. CDR3 coding DNA: TGTGCCAGCAGTTTCCGCTCCTACAATGAGCAGTTCTTC. Protein sequence: CASSFRSYNEQFF.

The chain uses TRBV6-5 and TRBJ2-5, with TRBD1 matching 8 bases. CDR1 and CDR2 (germline): MNHEY, SVGAGI. Germline trimming cut 10 bases from V and 4 bases from J; bases unmatched to any gene: 11. This CDR3 has 14 amino acids. CDR3 loop: CANDRGGPGETQYF. The CDR3 DNA reads TGTGCCAACGACAGGGGAGGACCCGGAGAGACCCAGTACTTC.

CDR3 amino acids: CASSEVRLQTIQFF. In nucleotides, the CDR3 is TGTGCCAGCAGTGAAGTGAGACTCCAAACCATTCAGTTCTTC. The gene calls are TRBV6-1 and TRBJ2-1; D call uncertain. This CDR3 region has 14 residues. Germline CDR1 MNHNS, CDR2 SASEGT. V lost 1 base and J 13 bases, leaving 17 bases between the germline ends.

CDR3 sequence: CASSKLDRPYNEQFF. CDR3 nucleotide sequence: TGTGCCAGCAGCAAACTGGACAGGCCATACAATGAGCAGTTCTTC. V gene TRBV27 combines with J gene TRBJ2-1; 7 bases align to TRBD1. J gave up 4 bases and V 6 bases, and 9 bases lay outside the gene matches. From germline, CDR1 is MNHEY and CDR2 SMNVEV (reference sequence). The CDR3 contains 15 residues.

V usage is TRBV29-1 and J usage is TRBJ1-6; D gene unclear. Germline V gene sequence: CDR1 SQVTM, CDR2 ANQGSEA. The CDR3 loop spans 11 amino acids. V lost 3 bases to trimming and J lost 15 bases, with 12 bases between them. This chain's CDR3 is CSVDSGVGLHF. CDR3 coding DNA: TGCAGCGTTGACTCGGGAGTTGGCCTCCACTTT.

The chain is built from TRBV7-8 and TRBJ1-1; D is unclear. In germline, CDR1 is SGHVS, CDR2 FQNEAQ. Trimming took 5 bases from V and 4 from J, leaving 11 bases between them. The CDR3 sequence is 13 residues long. The CDR3 DNA reads as TGTGCCAGCAGCCCGGAGGCGGGCACTGAAGCTTTCTTT. Translated: CASSPEAGTEAFF.

This clone was detected ten times or more. The chain employs TRBV23-1 and TRBJ2-7; 7 bases line up with TRBD1. TRBV23-1 is filed as an ORF, its function uncertain. Trimming removed 1 base from V and 6 bases from J; junction bases left unmatched: 18. The CDR3 runs to 18 residues. The CDR3 DNA is TGCGCCAGCAGTCAATTACAACAGGGGCAGAGTTTCGTTGGCGAGCAGTACGTC. Its protein product is CASSQLQQGQSFVGEQYV.

This clone was counted once. The genes are TRBV10-2 and TRBJ1-2; no clear D. Trimming took 3 bases from V and 3 from J, leaving 11 bases between them. The CDR3 is 14 amino acids. The germline V gene has CDR1 WSHSY and CDR2 SAAADI. The CDR3 is CASSELPGDYGYTF. CDR3 sequence (DNA): TGCGCCAGCAGTGAACTACCCGGGGACTATGGCTACACCTTC.

The chain recombines TRBV28 with TRBJ1-4, with a possible D match to TRBD1 (6 bases). V was pared by 2 bases and J by 4 bases, with 8 bases between. This CDR3 region has 14 residues. Germline V gene lookup returns CDR1 MDHEN and CDR2 SYDVKM. In nucleotides, the CDR3 is TGTGCCAGCAGTTTACAACAGGGTAATGAAAAACTGTTTTTT. Amino acids: CASSLQQGNEKLFF.

The V gene is TRBV28, the J gene TRBJ1-2; tentatively, D is TRBD1 (6 bases). CDR3 length: 16 amino acids. CDR1 and CDR2 (germline): MDHEN, SYDVKM. V dropped 5 bases and J dropped 2 bases, with 18 bases sitting between them. The CDR3 coding sequence is TGTGCCAGCAGTCGCAGGGGTGGAAGTGGGAACTATGGCTACACCTTC. Translation gives CASSRRGGSGNYGYTF.

The gene calls are TRBV29-1 and TRBJ1-1; D call uncertain. Germline assignment: CDR1 SQVTM and CDR2 ANQGSEA. V lost 2 bases to trimming and J lost 1 base, with 5 bases between them. The CDR3 loop spans 12 amino acids. The CDR3: CSVENGNTEAFF. The CDR3 coding sequence is TGCAGCGTTGAAAACGGGAACACTGAAGCTTTCTTT.

This clone was seen just once. CDR3 region: CASSQGPRESGYEQYF. CDR3 nucleotide sequence: TGTGCCAGCAGCCAAGGACCACGGGAGTCGGGCTACGAGCAGTACTTC. The chain recombines TRBV4-2 with TRBJ2-7; weak D call: TRBD2 (6 bases). Looked up from germline, CDR1 is LGHNA and CDR2 is YNFKEQ. This CDR3 is 16 amino acids long. With 1 base removed from V and 3 bases from J, the gap between germline ends came to 16 bases.

There are a few counts of this clone. V and J are TRBV2 and TRBJ1-5, with 9 bases fitting TRBD1. This CDR3 contains 16 residues. V dropped 5 bases and J dropped 0; count of bases not matched to a gene: 5. In germline, CDR1 is SNHLY, CDR2 FYNNEI. CDR3 amino acids: CASSITGGNSNQPQHF. In DNA, the CDR3 is TGTGCCAGCAGTATTACAGGGGGCAATAGCAATCAGCCCCAGCATTTT. The whole variable domain, remainder taken from reference TRBV2 and TRBJ1-5, is EPEVTQTPSHQVTQMGQEVILRCVPISNHLYFYWYRQILGQKVEFLVSFYNNEISEKSEIFDDQFSVERPDGSNFTLKIRSTKLEDSAMYFCASSITGGNSNQPQHFGDGTRLSIL.

The gene calls are TRBV5-1 and TRBJ1-1; D not certain. The CDR3 spans 13 residues. Trimming took off 7 bases at V and 1 base at J, with 11 bases between the two ends. Looked up from germline, CDR1 is SGHRS and CDR2 is YFSETQ. The DNA of the CDR3 is TGCGCCAGCGGGATGGCGGGGAACACTGAAGCTTTCTTT. It is translated as CASGMAGNTEAFF.

The CDR3 loop reads CASSESSTDPIYEQYF. CDR3 DNA sequence: TGCGCCAGCAGTGAGTCTTCTACAGACCCTATCTACGAGCAGTACTTC. The chain uses TRBV10-2 and TRBJ2-7; D call uncertain. Trimming pared 0 bases from V and 3 bases from J, leaving 15 bases between. The germline V gene encodes CDR1 WSHSY and CDR2 SAAADI. The CDR3 has 16 residues.

The genes are TRBV4-1 and TRBJ1-6, with a weak D call TRBD1 (5 bases). The CDR3 extends over 20 amino acids. Germline V gene lookup returns CDR1 MGHRA and CDR2 YSYEKL. V was shortened by 0 bases and J by 7 bases, with 25 bases between the two germline ends. CDR3 loop: CASSQEFLYRIVELNSPLHF. The CDR3 DNA sequence: TGCGCCAGCAGCCAAGAGTTTTTGTACAGGATTGTAGAATTAAATTCACCCCTCCACTTT.

The chain carries TRBV7-8 and TRBJ1-1; possible D gene TRBD1, 5 bases. Per the germline V gene, CDR1 is SGHVS and CDR2 is FQNEAQ. V was pared by 2 bases and J by 5 bases, with 15 bases between. The CDR3 consists of 15 residues. This CDR3 is CASSLNSYGGTEAFF. CDR3 sequence (DNA): TGTGCCAGCAGCTTAAATTCGTACGGGGGAACTGAAGCTTTCTTT.

As to this clone: The same CDR3 arises from other DNA sequences in this sample as well. The rearrangement links TRBV5-6 to TRBJ1-5, with TRBD1 matching over 8 bases. Germline V CDR1 and CDR2: SGHDT, YYEEEE. After removal of 1 base from V and 3 bases from J, the junction contained 3 bases not matched to a gene. The CDR3 spans 15 residues. The CDR3: CASSLQDRDNQPQHF. In DNA form, the CDR3 reads TGTGCCAGCAGCTTGCAGGACAGGGACAATCAGCCCCAGCATTTT.